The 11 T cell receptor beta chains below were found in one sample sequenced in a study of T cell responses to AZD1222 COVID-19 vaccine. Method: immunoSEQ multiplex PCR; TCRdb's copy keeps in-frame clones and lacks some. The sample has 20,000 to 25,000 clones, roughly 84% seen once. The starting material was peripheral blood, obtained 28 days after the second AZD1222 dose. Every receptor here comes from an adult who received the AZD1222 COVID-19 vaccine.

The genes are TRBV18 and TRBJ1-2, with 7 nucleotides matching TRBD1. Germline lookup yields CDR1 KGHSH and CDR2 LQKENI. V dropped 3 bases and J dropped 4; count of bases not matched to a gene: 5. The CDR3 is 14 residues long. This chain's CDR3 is CASSPGAGGYGYTF. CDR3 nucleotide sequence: TGTGCCAGCTCACCCGGTGCAGGGGGCTATGGCTACACCTTC. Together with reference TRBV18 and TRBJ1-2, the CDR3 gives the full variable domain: NAGVMQNPRHLVRRRGQEARLRCSPMKGHSHVYWYRQLPEEGLKFMVYLQKENIIDESGMPKERFSAEFPKEGPSILRIQQVVRGDSAAYFCASSPGAGGYGYTFGSGTRLTVV.

The CDR3 here is CASSLRGSGLQETQYF. The CDR3 nucleotides read TGTGCCAGCAGTTTACGGGGTAGCGGGCTCCAAGAGACCCAGTACTTC. The V gene is TRBV27, the J gene TRBJ2-5; 7 bases align to TRBD2. After removal of 2 bases from V and 1 base from J, the junction contained 7 bases not matched to a gene. Looked up from germline, CDR1 is MNHEY and CDR2 is SMNVEV (reference sequence). This CDR3 has 16 amino acids.

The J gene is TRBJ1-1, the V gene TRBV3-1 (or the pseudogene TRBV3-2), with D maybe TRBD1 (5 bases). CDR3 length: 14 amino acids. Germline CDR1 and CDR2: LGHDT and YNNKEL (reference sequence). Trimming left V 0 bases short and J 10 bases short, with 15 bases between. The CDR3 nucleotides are TGTGCCAGCAGCCAAGAGTGGGACCGAGCGGTAGCTTTCTTT. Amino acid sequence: CASSQEWDRAVAFF.

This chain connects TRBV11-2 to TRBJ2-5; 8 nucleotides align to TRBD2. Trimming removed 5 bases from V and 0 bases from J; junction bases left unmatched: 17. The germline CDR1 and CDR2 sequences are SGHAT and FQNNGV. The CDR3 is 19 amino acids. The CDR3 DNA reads TGTGCCAGCAGCCTATCCCCGGGGGTCCTAGCGGGCTACCAAGAGACCCAGTACTTC. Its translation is CASSLSPGVLAGYQETQYF.

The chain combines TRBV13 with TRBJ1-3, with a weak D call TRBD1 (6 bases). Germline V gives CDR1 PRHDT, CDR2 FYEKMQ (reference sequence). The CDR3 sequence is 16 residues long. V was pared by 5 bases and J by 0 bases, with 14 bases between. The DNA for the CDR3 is TGTGCCAGCAGCCGGGACACAGGTCACTCTGGAAACACCATATATTTT. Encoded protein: CASSRDTGHSGNTIYF.

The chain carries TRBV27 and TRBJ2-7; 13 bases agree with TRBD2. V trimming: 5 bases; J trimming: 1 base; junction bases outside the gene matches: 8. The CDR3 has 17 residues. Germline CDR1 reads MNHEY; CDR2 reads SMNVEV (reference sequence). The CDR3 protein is CASSPNPGLAGSYEQYF. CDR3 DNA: TGTGCCAGCAGTCCGAACCCGGGACTAGCGGGGTCCTACGAGCAGTACTTC.

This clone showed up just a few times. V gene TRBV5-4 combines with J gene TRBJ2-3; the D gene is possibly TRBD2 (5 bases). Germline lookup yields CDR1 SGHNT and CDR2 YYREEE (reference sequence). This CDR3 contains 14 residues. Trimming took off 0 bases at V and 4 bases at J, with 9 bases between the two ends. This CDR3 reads CASSLEAEADTQYF. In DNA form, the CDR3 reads TGTGCCAGCAGCTTGGAGGCGGAGGCAGATACGCAGTATTTT.

CDR3 in DNA: TGTGCCAGCATCCCTAGGAGCGGGAGGTTAAGAGGCGGGGAGCTGTTTTTT. Residues: CASIPRSGRLRGGELFF. The rearrangement uses TRBV7-9 and TRBJ2-2; 9 bases line up with TRBD2. The trim removed 7 bases at V and 7 bases at J, leaving 16 bases unmatched. The CDR3 consists of 17 residues. Germline-derived CDR1 and CDR2 are SEHNR and FQNEAQ (reference sequence).

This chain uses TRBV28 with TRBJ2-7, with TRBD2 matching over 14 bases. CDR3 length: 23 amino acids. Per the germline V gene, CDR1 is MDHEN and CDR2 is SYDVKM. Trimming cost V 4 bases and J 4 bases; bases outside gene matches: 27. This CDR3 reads CASSSYVHRDRGLAGALPYEQYF. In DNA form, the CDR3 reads TGTGCCAGCAGTTCCTACGTTCACAGGGACCGGGGACTAGCGGGAGCACTGCCGTACGAGCAGTACTTC.

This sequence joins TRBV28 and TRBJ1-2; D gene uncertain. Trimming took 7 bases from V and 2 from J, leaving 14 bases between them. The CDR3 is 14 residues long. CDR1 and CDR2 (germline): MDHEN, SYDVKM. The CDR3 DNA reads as TGTGCCAGCACCTCCCTGGGCGGAAACTATGGCTACACCTTC. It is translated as CASTSLGGNYGYTF.

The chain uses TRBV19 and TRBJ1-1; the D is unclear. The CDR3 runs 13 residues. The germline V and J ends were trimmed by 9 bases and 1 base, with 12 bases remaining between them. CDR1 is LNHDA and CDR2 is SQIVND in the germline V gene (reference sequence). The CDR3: CASFGLSNTEAFF. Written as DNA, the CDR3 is TGTGCCAGCTTCGGGTTGTCGAACACTGAAGCTTTCTTT.